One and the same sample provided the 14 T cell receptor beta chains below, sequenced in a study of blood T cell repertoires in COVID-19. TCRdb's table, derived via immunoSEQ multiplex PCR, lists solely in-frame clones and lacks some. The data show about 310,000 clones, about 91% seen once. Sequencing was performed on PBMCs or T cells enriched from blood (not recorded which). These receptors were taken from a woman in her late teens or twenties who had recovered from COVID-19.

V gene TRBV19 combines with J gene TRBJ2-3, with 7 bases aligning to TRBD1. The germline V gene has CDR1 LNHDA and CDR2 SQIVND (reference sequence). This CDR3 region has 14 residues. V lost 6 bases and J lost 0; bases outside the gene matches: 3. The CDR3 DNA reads TGTGCCAGTAGAATACAGGGGAGCACAGATACGCAGTATTTT. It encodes CASRIQGSTDTQYF.

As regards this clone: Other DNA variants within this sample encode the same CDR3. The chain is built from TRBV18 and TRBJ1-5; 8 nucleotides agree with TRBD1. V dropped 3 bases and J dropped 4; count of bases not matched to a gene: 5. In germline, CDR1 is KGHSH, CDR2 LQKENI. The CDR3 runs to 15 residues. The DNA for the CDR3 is TGTGCCAGCTCACCCGGACAGGGTAGTAATCAGCCCCAGCATTTT. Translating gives CASSPGQGSNQPQHF.

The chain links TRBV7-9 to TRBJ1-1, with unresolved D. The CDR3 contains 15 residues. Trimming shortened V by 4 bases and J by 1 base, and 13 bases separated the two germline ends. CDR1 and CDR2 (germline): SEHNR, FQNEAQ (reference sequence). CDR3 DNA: TGTGCCAGCAGCTCTAGGACTAGACGGAACACTGAAGCTTTCTTT. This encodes CASSSRTRRNTEAFF.

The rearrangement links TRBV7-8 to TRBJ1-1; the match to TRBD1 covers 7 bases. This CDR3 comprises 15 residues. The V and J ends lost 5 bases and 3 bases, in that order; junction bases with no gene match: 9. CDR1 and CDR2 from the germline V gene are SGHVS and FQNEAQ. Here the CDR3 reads CASSRTGSPDTEAFF. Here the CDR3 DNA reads TGTGCCAGCAGCAGGACAGGTTCTCCGGACACTGAAGCTTTCTTT. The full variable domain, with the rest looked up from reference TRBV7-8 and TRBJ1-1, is GAGVSQSPRYKVAKRGQDVALRCDPISGHVSLFWYQQALGQGPEFLTYFQNEAQLDKSGLPSDRFFAERPEGSVSTLKIQRTQQEDSAVYLCASSRTGSPDTEAFFGQGTRLTVV.

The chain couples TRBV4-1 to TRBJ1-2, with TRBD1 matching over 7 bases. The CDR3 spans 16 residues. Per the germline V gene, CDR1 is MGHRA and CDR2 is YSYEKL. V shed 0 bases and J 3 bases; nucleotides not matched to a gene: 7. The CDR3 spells CASSQDGDRAYYGYTF. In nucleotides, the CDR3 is TGCGCCAGCAGCCAAGATGGGGACAGAGCCTACTATGGCTACACCTTC.

CDR3 sequence (DNA): TGTGCCAGCAGCTATATTATCAACCGGGACAGGGGGCCGCATGAGCAGTTCTTC. This encodes CASSYIINRDRGPHEQFF. The chain uses TRBV7-9 and TRBJ2-1, with 12 bases fitting TRBD1. Germline V gives CDR1 SEHNR, CDR2 FQNEAQ (reference sequence). The V and J ends lost 4 bases and 8 bases, in that order; junction bases with no gene match: 15. CDR3 length equals 18 residues. The full variable domain, its missing parts supplied by reference TRBV7-9 and TRBJ2-1, is DTGVSQNPRHKITKRGQNVTFRCDPISEHNRLYWYRQTLGQGPEFLTYFQNEAQLEKSRLLSDRFSAERPKGSFSTLEIQRTEQGDSAMYLCASSYIINRDRGPHEQFFGPGTRLTVL.

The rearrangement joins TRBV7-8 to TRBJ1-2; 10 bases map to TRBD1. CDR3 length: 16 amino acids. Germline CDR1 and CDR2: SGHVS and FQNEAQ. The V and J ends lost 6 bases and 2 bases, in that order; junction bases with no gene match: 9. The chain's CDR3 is CASSPRTGGANYGYTF. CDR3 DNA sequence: TGTGCCAGCAGTCCGAGGACAGGGGGAGCAAACTATGGCTACACCTTC.

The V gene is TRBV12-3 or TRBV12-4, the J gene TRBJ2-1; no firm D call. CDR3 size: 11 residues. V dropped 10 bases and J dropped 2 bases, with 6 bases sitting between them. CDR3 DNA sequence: TGTGCCACCTCTACCTACAATGAGCAGTTCTTC. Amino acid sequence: CATSTYNEQFF.

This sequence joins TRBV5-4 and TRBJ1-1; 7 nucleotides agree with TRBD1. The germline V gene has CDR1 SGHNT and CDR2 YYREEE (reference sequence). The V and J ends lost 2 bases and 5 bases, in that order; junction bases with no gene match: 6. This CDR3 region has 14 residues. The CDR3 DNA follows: TGTGCCAGCAGCTTTTCAGGGGGTGGAACTGAAGCTTTCTTT. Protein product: CASSFSGGGTEAFF.

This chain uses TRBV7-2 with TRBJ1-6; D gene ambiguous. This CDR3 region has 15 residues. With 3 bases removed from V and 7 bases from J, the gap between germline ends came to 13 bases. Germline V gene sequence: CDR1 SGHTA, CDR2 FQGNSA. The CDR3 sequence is CASSLEVVGNSPLHF. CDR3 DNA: TGTGCCAGCAGCTTGGAGGTCGTCGGGAATTCACCCCTCCACTTT. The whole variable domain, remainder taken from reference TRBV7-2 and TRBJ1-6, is GAGVSQSPSNKVTEKGKDVELRCDPISGHTALYWYRQSLGQGLEFLIYFQGNSAPDKSGLPSDRFSAERTGGSVSTLTIQRTQQEDSAVYLCASSLEVVGNSPLHFGNGTRLTVT.

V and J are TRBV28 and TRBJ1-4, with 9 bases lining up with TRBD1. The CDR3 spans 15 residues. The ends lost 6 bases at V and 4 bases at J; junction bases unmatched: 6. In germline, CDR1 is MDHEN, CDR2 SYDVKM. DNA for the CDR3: TGTGCCAGCAGCTTAGAGACAGGGGGTAATGAAAAACTGTTTTTT. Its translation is CASSLETGGNEKLFF.

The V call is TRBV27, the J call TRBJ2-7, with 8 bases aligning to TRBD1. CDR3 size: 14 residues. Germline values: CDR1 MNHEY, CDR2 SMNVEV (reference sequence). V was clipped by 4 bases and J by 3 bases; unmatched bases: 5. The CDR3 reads CASSWTGSGYEQYF. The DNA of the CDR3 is TGTGCCAGCAGTTGGACAGGGTCCGGCTACGAGCAGTACTTC.

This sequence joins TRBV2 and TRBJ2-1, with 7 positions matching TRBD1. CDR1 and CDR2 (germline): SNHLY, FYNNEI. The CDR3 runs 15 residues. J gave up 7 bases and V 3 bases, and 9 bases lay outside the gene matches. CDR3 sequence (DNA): TGTGCCAGCAGTGATACTAAGACAGGGTGGAATGAGCAGTTCTTC. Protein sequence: CASSDTKTGWNEQFF.

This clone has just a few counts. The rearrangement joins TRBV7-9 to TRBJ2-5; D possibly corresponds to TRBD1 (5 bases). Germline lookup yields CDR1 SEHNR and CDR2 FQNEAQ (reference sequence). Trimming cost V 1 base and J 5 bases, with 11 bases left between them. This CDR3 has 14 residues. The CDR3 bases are TGTGCCAGCAGCTTAGTAGACAGTTTGGAGACCCAGTACTTC. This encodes CASSLVDSLETQYF.